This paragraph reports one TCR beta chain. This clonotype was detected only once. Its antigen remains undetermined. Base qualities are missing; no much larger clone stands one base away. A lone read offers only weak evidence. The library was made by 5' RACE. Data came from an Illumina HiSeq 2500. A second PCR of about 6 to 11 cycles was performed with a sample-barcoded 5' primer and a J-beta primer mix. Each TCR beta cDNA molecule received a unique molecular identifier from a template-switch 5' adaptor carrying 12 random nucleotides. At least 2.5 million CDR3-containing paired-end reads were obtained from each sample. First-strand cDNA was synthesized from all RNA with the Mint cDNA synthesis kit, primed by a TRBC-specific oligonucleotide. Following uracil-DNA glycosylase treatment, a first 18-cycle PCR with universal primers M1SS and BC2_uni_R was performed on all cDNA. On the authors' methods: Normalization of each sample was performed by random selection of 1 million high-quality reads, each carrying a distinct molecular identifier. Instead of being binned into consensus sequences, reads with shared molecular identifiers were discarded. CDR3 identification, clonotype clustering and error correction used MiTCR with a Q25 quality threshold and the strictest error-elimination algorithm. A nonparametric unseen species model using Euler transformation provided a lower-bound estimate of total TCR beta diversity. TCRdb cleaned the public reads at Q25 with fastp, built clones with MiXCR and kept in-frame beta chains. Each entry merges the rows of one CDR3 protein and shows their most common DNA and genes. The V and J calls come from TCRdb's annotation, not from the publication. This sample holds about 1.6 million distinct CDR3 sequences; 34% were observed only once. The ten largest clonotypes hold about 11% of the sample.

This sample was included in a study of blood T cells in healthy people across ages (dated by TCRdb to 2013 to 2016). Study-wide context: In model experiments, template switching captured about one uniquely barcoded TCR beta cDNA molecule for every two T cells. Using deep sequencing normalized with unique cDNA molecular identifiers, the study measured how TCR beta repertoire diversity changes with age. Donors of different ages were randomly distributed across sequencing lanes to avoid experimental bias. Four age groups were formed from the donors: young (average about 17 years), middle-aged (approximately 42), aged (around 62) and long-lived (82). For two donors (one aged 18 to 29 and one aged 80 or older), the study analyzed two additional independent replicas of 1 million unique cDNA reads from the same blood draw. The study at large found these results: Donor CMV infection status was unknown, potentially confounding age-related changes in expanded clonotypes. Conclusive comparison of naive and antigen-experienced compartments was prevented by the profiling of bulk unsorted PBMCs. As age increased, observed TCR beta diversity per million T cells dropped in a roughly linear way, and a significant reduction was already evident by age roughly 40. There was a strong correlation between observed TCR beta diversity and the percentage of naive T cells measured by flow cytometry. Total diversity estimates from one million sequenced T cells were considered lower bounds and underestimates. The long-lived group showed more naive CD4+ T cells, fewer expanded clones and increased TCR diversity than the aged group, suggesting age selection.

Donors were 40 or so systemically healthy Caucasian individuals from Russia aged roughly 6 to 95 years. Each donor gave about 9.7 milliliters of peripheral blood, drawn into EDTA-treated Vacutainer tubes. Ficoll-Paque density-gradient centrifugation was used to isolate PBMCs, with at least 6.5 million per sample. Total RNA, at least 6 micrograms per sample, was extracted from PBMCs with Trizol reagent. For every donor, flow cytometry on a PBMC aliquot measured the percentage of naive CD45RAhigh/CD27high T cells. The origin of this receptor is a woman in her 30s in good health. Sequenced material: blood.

The sequence in DNA is TGTGCCAGCAGCTTAGCTTTGGGGGGCGCTCCCAGGGGGTACGAGCAGTACTTC. This codes for CASSLALGGAPRGYEQYF. The V and J genes are TRBV7-8 and TRBJ2-7; tentative D gene TRBD1, with 7 bases matching. From a lookup of the germline V gene, CDR1 and CDR2 are SGHVS and FQNEAQ. V and J are truncated by 0 bases and 4 bases respectively, leaving an intervening sequence of 22 bases. The CDR3, cysteine through phenylalanine, is 18 amino acids long. Kept here is only the CDR3 DNA, which spans 54 bases and is read in frame from base 1.